The following is a T cell receptor (beta chain) sequence with its context. V shed 1 base and J 0 bases; nucleotides not matched to a gene: 2. Germline values: CDR1 SGHDN, CDR2 FVKESK. The CDR3 has 15 amino acids. The record originates from a study of blood T cell repertoires in COVID-19. Original analysis: Amplifying reference gene primers gave estimates of nucleated cell counts. The repertoire was sequenced with immunoSEQ multiplex PCR; TCRdb's copy has only in-frame clones and lacks some. The V and J calls and clone size are taken from that table; D and trimming were inferred from the DNA. The sample includes 250,000 to 300,000 clones, roughly nine tenths of them seen just once.

The sequenced sample was peripheral blood. The receptor's source is a woman in her forties or fifties who had recovered from COVID-19. The gene calls are TRBV14 and TRBJ1-2, with 7 bases that match TRBD1. For the CDR3, the DNA is TGTGCCAGCAGCCAAGGACAGGGTACTAACTATGGCTACACCTTC. It specifies CASSQGQGTNYGYTF.